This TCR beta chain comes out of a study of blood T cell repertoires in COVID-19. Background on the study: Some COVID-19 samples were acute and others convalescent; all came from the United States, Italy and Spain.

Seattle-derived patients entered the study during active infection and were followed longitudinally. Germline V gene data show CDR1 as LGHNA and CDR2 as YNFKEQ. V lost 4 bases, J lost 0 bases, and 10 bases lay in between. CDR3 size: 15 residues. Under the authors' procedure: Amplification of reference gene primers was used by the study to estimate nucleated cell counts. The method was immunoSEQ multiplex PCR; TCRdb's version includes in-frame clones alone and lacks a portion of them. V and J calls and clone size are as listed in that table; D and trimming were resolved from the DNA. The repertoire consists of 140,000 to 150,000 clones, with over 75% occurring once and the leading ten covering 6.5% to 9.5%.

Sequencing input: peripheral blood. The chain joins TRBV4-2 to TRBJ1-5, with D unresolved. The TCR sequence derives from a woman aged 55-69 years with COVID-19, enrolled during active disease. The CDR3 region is CASSPFAGSNQPQHF. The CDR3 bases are TGTGCCAGCAGCCCCTTCGCCGGTAGCAATCAGCCCCAGCATTTT.